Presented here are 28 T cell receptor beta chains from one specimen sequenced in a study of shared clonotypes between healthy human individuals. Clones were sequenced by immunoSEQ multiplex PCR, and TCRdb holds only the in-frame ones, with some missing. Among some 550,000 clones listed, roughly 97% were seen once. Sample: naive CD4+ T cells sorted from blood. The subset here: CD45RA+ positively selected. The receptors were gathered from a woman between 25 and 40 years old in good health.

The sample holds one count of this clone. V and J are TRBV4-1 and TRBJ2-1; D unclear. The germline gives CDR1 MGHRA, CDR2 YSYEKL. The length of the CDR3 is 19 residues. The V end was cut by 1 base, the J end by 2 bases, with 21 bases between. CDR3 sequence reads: CASSQVISSTHSAYNEQFF. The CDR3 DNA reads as TGCGCCAGCAGCCAAGTAATTAGCTCAACCCACTCGGCCTACAATGAGCAGTTCTTC.

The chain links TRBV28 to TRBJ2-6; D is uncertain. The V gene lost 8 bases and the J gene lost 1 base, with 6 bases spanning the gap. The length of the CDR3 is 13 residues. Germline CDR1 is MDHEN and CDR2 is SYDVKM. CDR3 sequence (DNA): TGTGCCAGCCTCAAATCTGGGGCCAACGTCCTGACTTTC. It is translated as CASLKSGANVLTF. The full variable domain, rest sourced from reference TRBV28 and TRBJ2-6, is DVKVTQSSRYLVKRTGEKVFLECVQDMDHENMFWYRQDPGLGLRLIYFSYDVKMKEKGDIPEGYSVSREKKERFSLILESASTNQTSMYLCASLKSGANVLTFGAGSRLTVL.

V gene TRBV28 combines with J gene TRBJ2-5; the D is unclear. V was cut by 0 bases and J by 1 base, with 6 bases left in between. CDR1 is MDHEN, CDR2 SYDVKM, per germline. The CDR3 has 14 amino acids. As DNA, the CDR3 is TGTGCCAGCAGTTTATGGGTAGCCCAAGAGACCCAGTACTTC. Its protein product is CASSLWVAQETQYF.

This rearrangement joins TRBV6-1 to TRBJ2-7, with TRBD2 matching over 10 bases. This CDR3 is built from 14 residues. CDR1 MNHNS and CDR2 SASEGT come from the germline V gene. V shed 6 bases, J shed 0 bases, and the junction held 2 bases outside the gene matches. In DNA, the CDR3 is TGTGCCAGCAGACAGCGGGAGGGCTCCTACGAGCAGTACTTC. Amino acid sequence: CASRQREGSYEQYF.

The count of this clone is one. As DNA, the CDR3 is TGTGCCACCGAAGGGGAACGGAACGGGGAGCTGTTTTTT. Translation: CATEGERNGELFF. The J gene is TRBJ2-2, the V gene TRBV2; D is perhaps TRBD1 (5 bases). This CDR3 contains 13 residues. Germline loops: CDR1 SNHLY, CDR2 FYNNEI. Trimming shortened V by 10 bases and J by 7 bases, and 16 bases separated the two germline ends.

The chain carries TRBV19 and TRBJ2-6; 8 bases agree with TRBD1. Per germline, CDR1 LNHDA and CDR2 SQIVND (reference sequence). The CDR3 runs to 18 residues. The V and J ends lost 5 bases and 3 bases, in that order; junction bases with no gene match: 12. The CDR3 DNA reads TGTGCCAGTAGTGCGACAGGGGTGGTGGTGTTTGGGGCCAACGTCCTGACTTTC. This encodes CASSATGVVVFGANVLTF.

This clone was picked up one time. Written as DNA, the CDR3 is TGTGCCAGCACGGGAGGGGAAACTGGAAACACCATATATTTT. Residues: CASTGGETGNTIYF. The gene calls are TRBV2 and TRBJ1-3, with D maybe TRBD1 (5 bases). Germline V gives CDR1 SNHLY, CDR2 FYNNEI. The CDR3 extends over 14 amino acids. Between the trimmed V and J ends, which lost 7 bases and 2 bases, there was a span of 12 bases.

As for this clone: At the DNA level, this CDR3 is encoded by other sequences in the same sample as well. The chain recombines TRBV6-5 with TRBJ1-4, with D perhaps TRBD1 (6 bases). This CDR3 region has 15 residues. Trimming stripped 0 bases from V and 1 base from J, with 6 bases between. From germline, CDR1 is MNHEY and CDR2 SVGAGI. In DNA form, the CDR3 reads TGTGCCAGCAGTTACTCAGGGGGAACTAATGAAAAACTGTTTTTT. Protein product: CASSYSGGTNEKLFF.

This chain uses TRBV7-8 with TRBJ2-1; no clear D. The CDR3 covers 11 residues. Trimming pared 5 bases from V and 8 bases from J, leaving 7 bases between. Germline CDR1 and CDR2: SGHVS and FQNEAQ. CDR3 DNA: TGTGCCAGCAGCCCCCTGGATGAGCAGTTCTTC. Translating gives CASSPLDEQFF.

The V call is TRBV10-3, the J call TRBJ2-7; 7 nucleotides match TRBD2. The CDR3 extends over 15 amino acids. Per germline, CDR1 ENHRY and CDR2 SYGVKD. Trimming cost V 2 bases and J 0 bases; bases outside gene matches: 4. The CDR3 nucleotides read TGTGCCATCAGTGAGCTATTAGCGGGCTCCTACGAGCAGTACTTC. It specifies CAISELLAGSYEQYF.

In DNA form, the CDR3 reads TGTGCCAGCAGCTTATATCCACTGGGTAGCGGGAGGGCCTATGAGCAGTTCTTC. Translated: CASSLYPLGSGRAYEQFF. The chain is built from TRBV7-3 and TRBJ2-1; the match to TRBD2 covers 11 bases. Unmatched junction bases numbered 14, after V lost 2 bases and J lost 8 bases. The germline V gene has CDR1 SGHTA and CDR2 FQGTGA. This CDR3 contains 18 residues. The complete variable domain, with remaining parts taken from reference TRBV7-3 and TRBJ2-1, reads GAGVSQTPSNKVTEKGKYVELRCDPISGHTALYWYRQSLGQGPEFLIYFQGTGAADDSGLPNDRFFAVRPEGSVSTLKIQRTERGDSAVYLCASSLYPLGSGRAYEQFFGPGTRLTVL.

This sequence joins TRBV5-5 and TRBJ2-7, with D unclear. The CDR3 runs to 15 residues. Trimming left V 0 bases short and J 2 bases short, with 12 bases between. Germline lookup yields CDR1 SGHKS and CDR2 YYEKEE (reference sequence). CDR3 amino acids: CASSLGLTTTYEQYF. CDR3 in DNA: TGTGCCAGCAGCTTGGGACTTACGACAACCTACGAGCAGTACTTC. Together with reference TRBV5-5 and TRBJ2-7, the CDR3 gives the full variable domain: DAGVTQSPTHLIKTRGQQVTLRCSPISGHKSVSWYQQVLGQGPQFIFQYYEKEERGRGNFPDRFSARQFPNYSSELNVNALLLGDSALYLCASSLGLTTTYEQYFGPGTRLTVT.

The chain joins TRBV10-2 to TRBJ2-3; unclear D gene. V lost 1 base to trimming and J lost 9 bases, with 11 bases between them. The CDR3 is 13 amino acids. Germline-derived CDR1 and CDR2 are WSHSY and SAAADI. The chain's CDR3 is CASSELHPGTQYF. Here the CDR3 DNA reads TGCGCCAGCAGTGAGTTACACCCTGGAACGCAGTATTTT.

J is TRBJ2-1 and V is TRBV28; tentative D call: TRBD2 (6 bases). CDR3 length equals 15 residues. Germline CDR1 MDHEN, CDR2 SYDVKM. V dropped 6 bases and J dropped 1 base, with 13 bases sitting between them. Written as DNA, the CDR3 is TGTGCCAGCAGGGCGGGGCGGGCGTCCTACAATGAGCAGTTCTTC. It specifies CASRAGRASYNEQFF.

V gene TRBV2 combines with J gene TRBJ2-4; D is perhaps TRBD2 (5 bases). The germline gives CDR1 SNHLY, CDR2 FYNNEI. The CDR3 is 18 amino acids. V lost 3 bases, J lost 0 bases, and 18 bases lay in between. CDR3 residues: CASSDDGWRSLAKNIQYF. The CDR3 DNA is TGTGCCAGCAGTGATGACGGATGGAGGTCCCTAGCCAAAAACATTCAGTACTTC.

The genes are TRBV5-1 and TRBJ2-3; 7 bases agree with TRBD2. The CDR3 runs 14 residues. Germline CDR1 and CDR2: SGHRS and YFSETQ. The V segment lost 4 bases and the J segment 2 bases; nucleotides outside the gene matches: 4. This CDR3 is CASSDGRHTDTQYF. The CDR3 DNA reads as TGCGCCAGCAGCGACGGGAGGCACACAGATACGCAGTATTTT.

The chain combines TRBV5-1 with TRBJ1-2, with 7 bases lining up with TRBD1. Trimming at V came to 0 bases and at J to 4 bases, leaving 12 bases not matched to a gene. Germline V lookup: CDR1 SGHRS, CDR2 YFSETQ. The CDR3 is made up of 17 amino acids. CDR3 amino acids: CASSLGNSGTDSYGYTF. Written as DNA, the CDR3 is TGCGCCAGCAGCTTGGGTAACTCCGGGACAGATAGCTATGGCTACACCTTC.

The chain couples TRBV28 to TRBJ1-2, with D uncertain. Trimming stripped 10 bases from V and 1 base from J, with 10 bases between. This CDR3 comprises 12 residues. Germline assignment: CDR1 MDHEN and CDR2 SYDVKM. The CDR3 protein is CATWGINYGYTF. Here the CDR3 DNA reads TGTGCCACTTGGGGAATTAACTATGGCTACACCTTC.

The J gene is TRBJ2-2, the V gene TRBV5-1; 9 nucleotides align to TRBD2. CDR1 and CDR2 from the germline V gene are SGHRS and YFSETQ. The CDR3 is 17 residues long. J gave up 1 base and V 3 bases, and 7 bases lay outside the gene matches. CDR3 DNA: TGCGCCAGCAGCTCCGGGGGGACTAGCAGGAACACCGGGGAGCTGTTTTTT. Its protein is CASSSGGTSRNTGELFF.

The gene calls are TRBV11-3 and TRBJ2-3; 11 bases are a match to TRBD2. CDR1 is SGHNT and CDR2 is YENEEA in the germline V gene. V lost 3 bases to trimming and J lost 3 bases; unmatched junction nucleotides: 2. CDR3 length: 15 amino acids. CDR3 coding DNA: TGTGCCAGCAGCTTTTCTAGCGGGAGGACAGATACGCAGTATTTT. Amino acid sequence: CASSFSSGRTDTQYF.

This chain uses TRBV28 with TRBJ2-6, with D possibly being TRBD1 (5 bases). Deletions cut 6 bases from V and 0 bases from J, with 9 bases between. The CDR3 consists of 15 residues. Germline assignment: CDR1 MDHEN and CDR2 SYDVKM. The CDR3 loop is CASRGQFSGANVLTF. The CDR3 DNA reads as TGTGCCAGCAGAGGACAATTCTCTGGGGCCAACGTCCTGACTTTC.

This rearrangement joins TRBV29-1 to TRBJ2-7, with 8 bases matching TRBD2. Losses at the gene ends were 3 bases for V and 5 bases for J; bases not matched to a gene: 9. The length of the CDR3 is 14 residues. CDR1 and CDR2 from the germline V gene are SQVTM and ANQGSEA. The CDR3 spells CSVDPSGSQHEQYF. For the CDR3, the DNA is TGCAGCGTTGACCCCAGCGGGAGCCAACACGAGCAGTACTTC.

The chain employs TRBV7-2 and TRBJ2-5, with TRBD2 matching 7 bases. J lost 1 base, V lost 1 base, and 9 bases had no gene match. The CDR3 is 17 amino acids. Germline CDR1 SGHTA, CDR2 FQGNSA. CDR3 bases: TGTGCCAGCAGCTTAGTCCATGGACTAGGAGGCCAAGAGACCCAGTACTTC. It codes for CASSLVHGLGGQETQYF. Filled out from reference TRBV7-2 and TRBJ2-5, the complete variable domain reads GAGVSQSPSNKVTEKGKDVELRCDPISGHTALYWYRQSLGQGLEFLIYFQGNSAPDKSGLPSDRFSAERTGGSVSTLTIQRTQQEDSAVYLCASSLVHGLGGQETQYFGPGTRLLVL.

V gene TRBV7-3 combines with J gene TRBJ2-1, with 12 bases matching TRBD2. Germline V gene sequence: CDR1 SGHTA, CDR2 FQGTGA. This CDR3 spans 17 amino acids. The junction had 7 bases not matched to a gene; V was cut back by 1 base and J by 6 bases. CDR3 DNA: TGTGCCAGCAGCTTAAATGCCGGACTAGCGGGGATCAATGAGCAGTTCTTC. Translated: CASSLNAGLAGINEQFF.

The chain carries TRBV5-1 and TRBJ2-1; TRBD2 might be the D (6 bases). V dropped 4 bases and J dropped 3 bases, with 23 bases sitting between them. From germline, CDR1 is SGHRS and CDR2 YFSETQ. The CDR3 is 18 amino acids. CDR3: CASSPRGRRATNYNEQFF. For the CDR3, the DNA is TGCGCCAGCAGCCCTCGGGGAAGGAGGGCCACAAACTACAATGAGCAGTTCTTC.

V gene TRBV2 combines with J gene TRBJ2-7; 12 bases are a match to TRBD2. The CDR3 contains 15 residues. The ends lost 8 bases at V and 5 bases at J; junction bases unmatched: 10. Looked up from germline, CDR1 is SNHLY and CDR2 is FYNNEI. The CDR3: CASGGRTSGKHEQYF. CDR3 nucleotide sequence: TGTGCCAGCGGCGGTAGGACTAGCGGGAAACACGAGCAGTACTTC.

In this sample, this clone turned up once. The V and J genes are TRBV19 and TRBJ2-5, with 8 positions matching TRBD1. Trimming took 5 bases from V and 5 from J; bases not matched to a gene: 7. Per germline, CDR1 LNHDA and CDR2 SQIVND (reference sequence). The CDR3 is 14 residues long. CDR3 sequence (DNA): TGTGCCAGTAGTCACACAGGGGGATTGGAGACCCAGTACTTC. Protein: CASSHTGGLETQYF.

CDR3 loop: CASINGKGGNQPQHF. In DNA form, the CDR3 reads TGTGCCAGCATCAACGGGAAAGGGGGCAATCAGCCCCAGCATTTT. The V call is TRBV28, the J call TRBJ1-5, with TRBD1 as a possible D gene (5 bases). Germline-derived CDR1 and CDR2 are MDHEN and SYDVKM. The V end was cut by 7 bases, the J end by 2 bases, with 15 bases between. The CDR3 is made up of 15 amino acids.